This T cell receptor (beta chain) was identified in a study of CD8+ T cells in alopecia areata. The germline gives CDR1 SQVTM, CDR2 ANQGSEA. V was clipped by 6 bases and J by 6 bases; unmatched bases: 4. This CDR3 spans 12 amino acids. Following RNA extraction, reverse transcription yielded cDNA that acted as the sequencing template. The repertoire was sequenced with immunoSEQ multiplex PCR; TCRdb's copy has only in-frame clones and lacks some. This sample yields about 200,000 clones, of which 56% are seen a single time; approximately 4.9% belongs to the top ten. This clone has more than one count but fewer than ten.

The origin of this receptor is a human donor in good health. Sequencing used CD8+ T cells sorted from blood. The chain links TRBV29-1 to TRBJ1-2; 10 bases align to TRBD1. The CDR3 nucleotides are TGCAGCGTCGCCGGGACAGGGGATGGCTACACCTTC. Encoded protein: CSVAGTGDGYTF.